This T cell receptor beta chain appears in the sequencing data of a study of T cells after yellow fever vaccination. Notes on the study in general: Subsequent booster samples again held most clones from primary vaccination (around 96% CD4, about 90% CD8). Contamination of FACS-sorted repertoires by abundant clonotypes from the bulk population could occur.

This clonotype was seen a handful of times. Its cognate antigen is unknown. Germline V lookup: CDR1 MNHEY, CDR2 SVGEGT. There are 16 residues in the CDR3. J lost 10 bases, V lost 6 bases, and 14 bases had no gene match. By 5'RACE template switching, TCR cDNA was produced, with a universal primer site and UMIs added in the process. Via MiXCR, TCRdb re-called the 5' RACE reads, giving one row per CDR3 protein. The table includes 150,000 to 200,000 distinct CDR3 sequences, 11% detected once. The receptor was derived from a young man who received the YFV17D yellow fever vaccine. Source: CD8+ T cells sorted from PBMCs, taken 15 days after the yellow fever booster vaccination. The chain links TRBV6-2 or TRBV6-3 to TRBJ2-1, with 11 bases fitting TRBD1. As DNA, the CDR3 is TGTGCCAGCAGCAGACCGCCGGACAGGGGGCTGGGAGAGCAGTTCTTC. As protein: CASSRPPDRGLGEQFF.